What follows are 10 T cell receptor beta chains derived from one specimen sequenced in a study of blood T cell repertoires in COVID-19. Only in-frame clones appear in the TCRdb table, and some are missing; sequencing was by immunoSEQ multiplex PCR. The sample lists approximately 300,000 clones; roughly four fifths were seen once. Sequenced material: peripheral blood. Receptor source: a person between 65 and 79 years old with COVID-19, enrolled during active disease.

This clone was seen just once. The rearrangement uses TRBV11-3 and TRBJ1-5, with D possibly TRBD1 on 5 matching bases. Trimming removed 5 bases at V and 0 bases at J, with 26 bases between. Germline-derived CDR1 and CDR2 are SGHNT and YENEEA. The CDR3 consists of 20 residues. The CDR3 protein is CASSPQKVGGRFFSNQPQHF. For the CDR3, the DNA is TGTGCCAGCAGCCCTCAAAAGGTTGGGGGGAGATTCTTTAGCAATCAGCCCCAGCATTTT.

The V and J genes are TRBV6-5 and TRBJ2-1; 7 bases fit TRBD2. Germline V lookup: CDR1 MNHEY, CDR2 SVGAGI. The CDR3 runs 13 residues. Trimming took 7 bases from V and 5 from J; bases not matched to a gene: 5. CDR3 loop: CASKLGLHNEQFF. The CDR3 nucleotides are TGTGCCAGCAAATTGGGACTACACAATGAGCAGTTCTTC.

This chain connects TRBV6-5 to TRBJ2-2, with D possibly TRBD1 on 6 matching bases. Germline CDR1 MNHEY, CDR2 SVGAGI. V was cut by 6 bases and J by 3 bases, with 14 bases left in between. The CDR3 sequence is 15 residues long. DNA of the CDR3: TGTGCCAGCAGCCTAATAACAGGGTACACCGGGGAGCTGTTTTTT. Translation gives CASSLITGYTGELFF.

The rearrangement uses TRBV28 and TRBJ1-2; TRBD1 is a possible D gene (5 bases). The CDR3 is 13 residues long. V lost 3 bases and J 7 bases, leaving 12 bases between the germline ends. Germline V CDR1 and CDR2: MDHEN, SYDVKM. The CDR3 spells CASSFQGRFGYTF. CDR3 DNA sequence: TGTGCCAGCAGTTTCCAGGGAAGGTTTGGCTACACCTTC.

The chain combines TRBV7-3 with TRBJ2-1; 11 bases are shared with TRBD2. This CDR3 has 15 residues. V trimming: 4 bases; J trimming: 8 bases; junction bases outside the gene matches: 7. Germline CDR1 is SGHTA and CDR2 is FQGTGA. CDR3 region: CASSSALAGGHEQFF. In nucleotides, the CDR3 is TGTGCCAGCAGCTCAGCCTTAGCGGGGGGGCATGAGCAGTTCTTC.

The chain couples TRBV28 to TRBJ1-5; D perhaps matches TRBD1 (6 bases). Trimming removed 2 bases at V and 0 bases at J, with 11 bases between. The CDR3 extends over 16 amino acids. In germline, CDR1 is MDHEN, CDR2 SYDVKM. The CDR3: CASSLVQGTSNQPQHF. For the CDR3, the DNA is TGTGCCAGCAGTTTAGTCCAGGGGACTAGCAATCAGCCCCAGCATTTT.

This sequence joins TRBV7-9 and TRBJ1-2; 7 nucleotides match TRBD1. This CDR3 is 13 amino acids long. J gave up 5 bases and V 3 bases, and 3 bases lay outside the gene matches. The germline gives CDR1 SEHNR, CDR2 FQNEAQ (reference sequence). CDR3 DNA sequence: TGTGCCAGCAGCTTCCGGGACAGTTATGGCTACACCTTC. It is translated as CASSFRDSYGYTF.

In this sample, this clone turned up a few times. V usage is TRBV19 and J usage is TRBJ2-1, with D possibly TRBD2 on 5 matching bases. Germline CDR1 and CDR2: LNHDA and SQIVND (reference sequence). Trimming took 10 bases from V and 0 from J, leaving 22 bases between them. The CDR3 runs to 17 residues. This CDR3 reads CATMAGLSMSSYNEQFF. Written as DNA, the CDR3 is TGTGCCACTATGGCGGGCCTTTCAATGAGCTCCTACAATGAGCAGTTCTTC.

J is TRBJ1-6 and V is TRBV5-6, with TRBD1 matching over 8 bases. From germline, CDR1 is SGHDT and CDR2 YYEEEE. Unmatched junction bases numbered 8, after V lost 4 bases and J lost 17 bases. The CDR3 is 12 amino acids. DNA of the CDR3: TGTGCCAGCAGCGTCTTAACAGGGGGGATCCACTTT. Its protein product is CASSVLTGGIHF.

This sequence joins TRBV2 and TRBJ1-4; 7 bases align to TRBD1. Per the germline V gene, CDR1 is SNHLY and CDR2 is FYNNEI. V lost 4 bases and J lost 8; bases outside the gene matches: 7. The CDR3 totals 14 residues. DNA for the CDR3: TGTGCCAGCAGTGGACAGGGTCGTTGGGAAAAACTGTTTTTT. It encodes CASSGQGRWEKLFF.